Presented here are 20 T cell receptor beta chains from one specimen sequenced in a study of T cell changes during pregnancy in multiple sclerosis. The repertoire was sequenced with immunoSEQ multiplex PCR; TCRdb's copy has only in-frame clones and lacks some. This table holds approximately 40,000 clones, around nine tenths found once. The specimen comprised CD4+ T cells from peripheral blood mononuclear cells, sampled before pregnancy. The receptors originated from a female donor with multiple sclerosis, enrolled in a pregnancy study.

This chain uses TRBV28 with TRBJ1-5; no reliable D call. The CDR3 is 16 amino acids. CDR1 is MDHEN and CDR2 is SYDVKM in the germline V gene. Trimming shortened V by 3 bases and J by 1 base, and 13 bases separated the two germline ends. DNA of the CDR3: TGTGCCAGCAGTTTTGAGAGAGGTCGGAGCAATCAGCCCCAGCATTTT. Amino acid sequence: CASSFERGRSNQPQHF.

The chain employs TRBV7-9 and TRBJ2-1; 13 bases fit TRBD2. This CDR3 region has 16 residues. V shed 5 bases, J shed 7 bases, and the junction held 8 bases outside the gene matches. Germline V gene data show CDR1 as SEHNR and CDR2 as FQNEAQ (reference sequence). CDR3 amino acids: CASSPPGLAGVNEQFF. CDR3 nucleotides: TGTGCCAGCAGCCCCCCCGGACTAGCGGGAGTGAATGAGCAGTTCTTC.

The rearrangement uses TRBV7-2 and TRBJ2-7; D is possibly TRBD2 (5 bases). Germline assignment: CDR1 SGHTA and CDR2 FQGNSA. This CDR3 is 17 amino acids long. Trimming pared 3 bases from V and 7 bases from J, leaving 25 bases between. The CDR3 region has the DNA TGTGCCAGCAGCTTGGGCCGGAGCGGAGCGAGCGTTGGGGAGCAGTACTTC. As protein: CASSLGRSGASVGEQYF.

The CDR3 coding sequence is TGTGCCATCATTTCCGGGACAGCGAACACTGAAGCTTTCTTT. Its translation: CAIISGTANTEAFF. The V gene is TRBV10-3, the J gene TRBJ1-1, with 7 bases lining up with TRBD1. The CDR3 is 14 residues long. V shed 7 bases and J 1 base; nucleotides not matched to a gene: 6. CDR1 is ENHRY, CDR2 SYGVKD, per germline.

The genes are TRBV4-3 and TRBJ2-3; possible D gene TRBD2, 5 bases. Germline V gene lookup returns CDR1 LGHNA and CDR2 YSLEER. V shed 8 bases and J shed 4 bases, with 16 bases lying between them. CDR3 length: 14 amino acids. CDR3 in amino acids: CASGISSTADTQYF. The CDR3 DNA reads as TGCGCCAGCGGAATTTCTAGCACGGCAGATACGCAGTATTTT.

The V call is TRBV7-2, the J call TRBJ2-7; 8 nucleotides agree with TRBD2. The CDR3 has 14 residues. From germline, CDR1 is SGHTA and CDR2 FQGNSA. J was trimmed by 5 bases and V by 5 bases; bases with no gene match: 8. CDR3 sequence: CASSPNAGGHEQYF. CDR3 nucleotide sequence: TGTGCCAGCAGCCCCAACGCGGGGGGCCACGAGCAGTACTTC.

The gene calls are TRBV15 and TRBJ1-4; possible D gene TRBD1, 6 bases. Trimming left V 4 bases short and J 6 bases short, with 9 bases between. Germline V gene data show CDR1 as LNHNV and CDR2 as YYDKDF (reference sequence). The CDR3 has 13 residues. The DNA for the CDR3 is TGTGCCACCAGCAAAGGGGGGGATGAAAAACTGTTTTTT. Protein: CATSKGGDEKLFF. The complete variable domain, with remaining parts taken from reference TRBV15 and TRBJ1-4, reads DAMVIQNPRYQVTQFGKPVTLSCSQTLNHNVMYWYQQKSSQAPKLLFHYYDKDFNNEADTPDNFQSRRPNTSFCFLDIRSPGLGDTAMYLCATSKGGDEKLFFGSGTQLSVL.

The chain recombines TRBV11-2 with TRBJ2-3, with 10 bases lining up with TRBD2. CDR1 SGHAT and CDR2 FQNNGV come from the germline V gene. With V trimmed by 4 bases and J by 7 bases, 11 bases remained unmatched. The CDR3 consists of 16 residues. Here the CDR3 DNA reads TGTGCCAGCAGCTCCGCAACTAGCGGGAAATTACATACGCAGTATTTT. It codes for CASSSATSGKLHTQYF.

The chain carries TRBV19 and TRBJ2-1; 9 bases fit TRBD2. From germline, CDR1 is LNHDA and CDR2 SQIVND (reference sequence). This CDR3 has 16 residues. J lost 1 base, V lost 5 bases, and 6 bases had no gene match. The CDR3 spells CASSFRSGRSYNEQFF. In DNA form, the CDR3 reads TGTGCCAGTAGTTTTCGAAGCGGGAGGTCCTACAATGAGCAGTTCTTC.

The genes are TRBV6-6 and TRBJ2-3; TRBD1 aligns across 8 bases. With V trimmed by 5 bases and J by 2 bases, 9 bases remained unmatched. Germline V gene sequence: CDR1 MNHNY, CDR2 SVGAGI (reference sequence). CDR3 size: 16 residues. CDR3 DNA sequence: TGTGCCAGCAGTACCGGGACAGGCCCCAACACAGATACGCAGTATTTT. Translated, it gives CASSTGTGPNTDTQYF.

This chain uses TRBV7-3 with TRBJ2-6; 7 bases line up with TRBD1. CDR3 length equals 22 residues. Losses at the gene ends were 2 bases for V and 2 bases for J; bases not matched to a gene: 21. Germline loops: CDR1 SGHTA, CDR2 FQGTGA. CDR3 coding DNA: TGTGCCAGCAGCTTACCCCAGGACAGGACCGCCGGGCACCGCCCTGGGGCCAACGTCCTGACTTTC. This gives the protein CASSLPQDRTAGHRPGANVLTF.

The CDR3 loop reads CASSLGSSDTQYF. The DNA for the CDR3 is TGTGCCAGCAGCTTAGGCTCGAGCGATACGCAGTATTTT. The chain uses TRBV13 and TRBJ2-3; the D is unclear. Germline-derived CDR1 and CDR2 are PRHDT and FYEKMQ (reference sequence). V lost 0 bases, J lost 6 bases, and 7 bases lay in between. This CDR3 has 13 amino acids.

This chain joins TRBV2 and TRBJ1-5, with 9 bases identical to TRBD1. The CDR3 extends over 13 amino acids. Unmatched junction bases numbered 6, after V lost 10 bases and J lost 5 bases. Germline assignment: CDR1 SNHLY and CDR2 FYNNEI. CDR3 DNA: TGTGCCATTCGGACAGGGGAAGATCAGCCCCAGCATTTT. Its translation is CAIRTGEDQPQHF.

J is TRBJ1-6 and V is TRBV30; weak D call: TRBD1 (5 bases). The CDR3 is 12 amino acids. The germline V gene has CDR1 GTSNPN and CDR2 SVGIG (reference sequence). The V end was cut by 0 bases, the J end by 11 bases, with 8 bases between. The CDR3 nucleotides read TGTGCCTGGAGTGTAAAGGGGCCACCCCTCCACTTT. It encodes CAWSVKGPPLHF.

This clone appeared once. The chain couples TRBV6-6 to TRBJ1-1; 7 bases align to TRBD1. This CDR3 has 13 amino acids. After removal of 4 bases from V and 6 bases from J, the junction contained 5 bases not matched to a gene. Germline V CDR1 and CDR2: MNHNY, SVGAGI (reference sequence). The chain's CDR3 is CASSSRGQPEAFF. In nucleotides, the CDR3 is TGTGCCAGCAGTTCTAGGGGGCAACCTGAAGCTTTCTTT.

This clone showed up just a few times. The chain carries TRBV18 and TRBJ1-5; 10 nucleotides agree with TRBD1. In germline, CDR1 is KGHSH, CDR2 LQKENI. The CDR3 contains 20 residues. Trimming removed 3 bases from V and 5 bases from J; junction bases left unmatched: 19. The CDR3 spells CASSPLPPGTGAESYQPQHF. CDR3 bases: TGTGCCAGCTCACCGCTACCACCGGGGACAGGGGCAGAGAGTTATCAGCCCCAGCATTTT.

The CDR3 protein is CATKSGTSTDTQYF. Written as DNA, the CDR3 is TGTGCTACCAAAAGCGGCACTAGCACAGATACGCAGTATTTT. The chain combines TRBV10-3 with TRBJ2-3; possibly TRBD2 for D (5 bases). The CDR3 runs to 14 residues. Germline CDR1 and CDR2: ENHRY and SYGVKD.

V gene TRBV7-9 combines with J gene TRBJ2-3; TRBD1 matches 8 bases. The V gene end was trimmed by 4 bases and the J gene end by 5 bases; junction bases not matched to a gene: 5. The germline gives CDR1 SEHNR, CDR2 FQNEAQ (reference sequence). This CDR3 spans 14 amino acids. The CDR3 region is CASSSDRAGDTQYF. In DNA form, the CDR3 reads TGTGCCAGCAGCTCGGACAGGGCTGGAGATACGCAGTATTTT.

The table lists this clone with a count of one. This rearrangement joins TRBV4-3 to TRBJ2-1, with TRBD2 as a possible D gene (6 bases). The CDR3 loop spans 17 amino acids. Germline V gene data show CDR1 as LGHNA and CDR2 as YSLEER. V lost 1 base, J lost 1 base, and 14 bases lay in between. CDR3 in amino acids: CASSQAGGAFSYNEQFF. In DNA form, the CDR3 reads TGCGCCAGCAGCCAAGCCGGCGGGGCTTTTTCCTACAATGAGCAGTTCTTC.

The rearrangement links TRBV6-1 to TRBJ2-1, with a tentative D call TRBD2 (6 bases). V was trimmed by 1 base and J by 9 bases, leaving 16 bases between them. The CDR3 is 15 amino acids. CDR1 is MNHNS and CDR2 is SASEGT in the germline V gene. The CDR3 coding sequence is TGTGCCAGCAGTGAAGTGGCCGGGAGTACTAGTGAGCAGTTCTTC. This gives the protein CASSEVAGSTSEQFF.